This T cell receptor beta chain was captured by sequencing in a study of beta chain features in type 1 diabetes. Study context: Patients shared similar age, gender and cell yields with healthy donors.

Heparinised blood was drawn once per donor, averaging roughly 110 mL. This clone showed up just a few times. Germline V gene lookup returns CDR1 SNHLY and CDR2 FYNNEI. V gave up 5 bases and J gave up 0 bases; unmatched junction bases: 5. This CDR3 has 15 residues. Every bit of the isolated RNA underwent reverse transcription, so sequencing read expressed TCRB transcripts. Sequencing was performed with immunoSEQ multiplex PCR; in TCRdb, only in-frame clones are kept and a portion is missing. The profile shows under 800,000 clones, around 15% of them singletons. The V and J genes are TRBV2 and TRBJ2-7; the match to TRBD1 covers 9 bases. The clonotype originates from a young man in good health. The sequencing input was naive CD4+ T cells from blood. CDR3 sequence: CASSLTGGPSYEQYF. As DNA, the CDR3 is TGTGCCAGCAGTCTGACAGGGGGACCCTCCTACGAGCAGTACTTC.